These T cell receptor beta chains were read from a single sample in a study of T-cell reconstitution after alpha-beta-depleted transplantation in children. MiXCR, run by TCRdb on the PCR reads, gives a single entry per CDR3 protein. The repertoire includes a few hundred thousand distinct CDR3 sequences, about 17% of them detected once, and 25% to 30% sits in the top ten. Material: PBMCs, mostly from graft donor cells, obtained 360 days after TCRalphabeta/CD19-depleted stem cell transplant. These receptors originate from a boy younger than two who had a stem cell transplant for Wiskott-Aldrich syndrome, so the T cells may come from the graft donor. The CDR3 runs from the conserved cysteine through the conserved F or W. A D gene is named only where the DNA matches it firmly. Some rows have no size entry. The others give once, few or many, or a class for an expanded clone.

v_call	j_call	d_call	clone_size	cdr3_nt	cdr3_aa
TRBV15	TRBJ2-3	TRBD2	few	TGTGCCACCAGCAGAGACCCGACCGGGACTAGCGGAGATACGCAGTATTTT	CATSRDPTGTSGDTQYF
TRBV20-1	TRBJ1-1	.	.	TGCAGTGCCCAACACAGGACTGGAGGGGTGGACACTGAAGCTTTCTTT	CSAQHRTGGVDTEAFF
TRBV5-6	TRBJ1-1	.	.	TGTGCCAGCAGCTTCGAAGACAGACTATTCACTGAAGCTTTCTTT	CASSFEDRLFTEAFF
TRBV5-1	TRBJ1-1	.	few	TGCGCCAGCAGCTTTAGAGGGGGACGGAACACTGAAGCTTTCTTT	CASSFRGGRNTEAFF
TRBV5-1	TRBJ2-2	TRBD2	.	TGCGCCAGCAGCTTGGGGTTACTAGCGGGAGATAGTACCGGGGAGCTGTTTTTT	CASSLGLLAGDSTGELFF
TRBV12-3/TRBV12-4	TRBJ2-3	.	.	TGTGCCAGCAGTTTAGGGGGTGAGGGTGTAGATACGCAGTATTTT	CASSLGGEGVDTQYF
TRBV27	TRBJ2-1	.	many	TGTGCCAGCACCTCGGATGGGCTAGGCACCTACAATGAGCAGTTCTTC	CASTSDGLGTYNEQFF
TRBV20-1	TRBJ1-2	TRBD1	.	TGCAGTGCTGCTAACGGACAGGCTGGTTATGGCTACACCTTC	CSAANGQAGYGYTF
TRBV12-3/TRBV12-4	TRBJ1-6	.	few	TGTGCCAGCAGTTTACTTGTCAATTCACCCCTCCACTTT	CASSLLVNSPLHF
TRBV5-1	TRBJ2-7	.	.	TGCGCCAGCAGCCGCGGGGCGAGTGAGGAGCAGTACTTC	CASSRGASEEQYF
TRBV19	TRBJ1-2	.	.	TGTGCCAGTAGTATACCCGGGACGGCTTATGGCTACACCTTC	CASSIPGTAYGYTF
TRBV11-2	TRBJ1-5	.	few	TGTGCCAGCAGCCCTGGTATAGGGAGCAATCAGCCCCAGCATTTT	CASSPGIGSNQPQHF
TRBV5-6	TRBJ2-7	TRBD1	.	TGTGCCAGCAGCTTGTTGGGACAGAATTACGAGCAGTACTTC	CASSLLGQNYEQYF
TRBV10-2	TRBJ2-2	.	.	TGCGCCAGCAGCCGCGGACACACCGGGGAGCTGTTTTTT	CASSRGHTGELFF
TRBV3-1	TRBJ2-3	.	many	TGTGCCAGCAGCCGGGCCAGGAGAATCTTCACAGATACGCAGTATTTT	CASSRARRIFTDTQYF
TRBV7-6	TRBJ2-5	TRBD1	.	TGTGCCAGCAGCGCAGGGGGTTCTGGGGAGACCCAGTACTTC	CASSAGGSGETQYF
TRBV12-3/TRBV12-4	TRBJ2-7	.	few	TGTGCCAGCAGTCACCGGACAGCCTACGAGCAGTACTTC	CASSHRTAYEQYF
TRBV12-3/TRBV12-4	TRBJ2-5	.	many	TGTGCCAGCAGCGACTACGGGGCGAGTCAAGAGACCCAGTACTTC	CASSDYGASQETQYF
TRBV5-6	TRBJ2-7	.	many	TGTGCCAGCAGCTCCTACTACGAGCAGTACTTC	CASSSYYEQYF
TRBV4-1	TRBJ2-2	.	.	TGCGCCAGCAGCCCGTACCGGCGACCCACCGGGGAGCTGTTTTTT	CASSPYRRPTGELFF
TRBV5-1	TRBJ1-1	.	.	TGCGCCAGCAGCTTCTTAGGGGCTGGTGAAGCTTTCTTT	CASSFLGAGEAFF
TRBV15	TRBJ2-7	.	few	TGTGCCACCAGCAGAGAAAACCTAAAGGCAAGCGAGCAGTACTTC	CATSRENLKASEQYF
TRBV20-1	TRBJ2-5	.	few	TGCAGTGCTAGAGATAGCTGGGGTCTAAGAGAGACCCAGTACTTC	CSARDSWGLRETQYF
TRBV25-1	TRBJ2-5	.	.	TGTGCCAGCAGTGAAGGTAACAGGGAGGGGAGAGAGACCCAGTACTTC	CASSEGNREGRETQYF
TRBV12-3/TRBV12-4	TRBJ2-7	.	.	TGTGCCAGCAGTTTACGTTCGGGCCCCTCCTACGAGCAGTACTTC	CASSLRSGPSYEQYF